This T cell receptor beta chain was retrieved from a study of response to subunit inactivated influenza vaccine. Details on this clonotype: Its antigen is not identified.

TCRdb processed the RT-PCR reads anew with MiXCR; each CDR3 protein has one entry. The table includes 530,000 or so distinct CDR3 sequences, roughly 25% detected once. The V end lost 2 bases, the J end lost 6 bases, and 11 bases lay between the germline ends. The CDR3 spans 13 residues. Overall study findings and caveats: The authors put forward the suggestion that each seasonal influenza vaccination may bring in only a limited number of new T cells.

The sequence was obtained from a man aged 45 to 65 who received an inactivated influenza vaccine. The J gene is TRBJ2-7, the V gene TRBV12-3 or TRBV12-4; D call uncertain. The specimen was CD4+ T cells sorted from PBMCs, collected 5 days after vaccination. The CDR3 sequence: CASSLFLGSEQYF. The CDR3 coding sequence is TGTGCCAGCAGTTTATTCCTTGGGTCCGAGCAGTACTTC.